A single sample is the source of the 2 T cell receptor beta chains below, sequenced in a study of blood T cell repertoires in COVID-19. The assay was immunoSEQ multiplex PCR, and TCRdb's table has in-frame clones only and misses some. The sample records some 68,000 clones, 90% being singletons. The sample comprised peripheral blood. All receptors derive from a man in his forties or fifties with COVID-19, enrolled during active disease.

V is TRBV18 and J is TRBJ2-5, with 8 bases matching TRBD2. V shed 3 bases, J shed 5 bases, and the junction held 8 bases outside the gene matches. CDR1 KGHSH and CDR2 LQKENI come from the germline V gene. The CDR3 spans 15 residues. Written as DNA, the CDR3 is TGTGCCAGCTCACCTACTAGCGGAGGCGCGGAGACCCAGTACTTC. It encodes CASSPTSGGAETQYF.

The V call is TRBV2, the J call TRBJ2-1; weak D call: TRBD2 (6 bases). CDR1 is SNHLY and CDR2 is FYNNEI in the germline V gene. There are 15 residues in the CDR3. V was clipped by 3 bases and J by 8 bases, with 17 bases between them. CDR3 residues: CASSDVGAGPYEQFF. The CDR3 DNA reads as TGTGCCAGCAGTGATGTGGGAGCGGGTCCTTATGAGCAGTTCTTC.